The 5 T cell receptor beta chains reported below all come from one sample, sequenced in a study of blood T cell repertoires in COVID-19. Libraries were prepared by immunoSEQ multiplex PCR; TCRdb keeps only in-frame clonotypes and omits some of them. The sample holds about 260,000 clones; about 82% are singletons and the top ten take 2% to 2.5%. Sequencing was performed on PBMCs or T cells enriched from blood (not recorded which). These receptors came from a woman between 45 and 65 years old who had recovered from COVID-19.

V and J are TRBV2 and TRBJ1-2; 9 bases are shared with TRBD1. Trimming removed 6 bases from V and 8 bases from J; junction bases left unmatched: 7. This CDR3 spans 13 amino acids. Germline V CDR1 and CDR2: SNHLY, FYNNEI. CDR3 protein: CASSAGQGWGYTF. CDR3 DNA sequence: TGTGCCAGCAGCGCCGGACAGGGGTGGGGCTACACCTTC.

This clone came up a few times. The rearrangement links TRBV4-3 to TRBJ1-2; D possibly corresponds to TRBD1 (5 bases). The CDR3 length is 15 residues. Trimming took off 1 base at V and 4 bases at J, with 13 bases between the two ends. Germline loops: CDR1 LGHNA, CDR2 YSLEER. The CDR3: CASSQVEWGSYGYTF. CDR3 DNA sequence: TGCGCCAGCAGCCAAGTGGAGTGGGGCAGCTATGGCTACACCTTC.

This chain links TRBV7-2 with TRBJ2-7; D ambiguous. Trimming removed 3 bases at V and 4 bases at J, with 22 bases between. This CDR3 spans 17 amino acids. Germline V gives CDR1 SGHTA, CDR2 FQGNSA. CDR3 bases: TGTGCCAGCAGCTTGGCGGAGAAACCTAGTTTTTTTTACGAGCAGTACTTC. Residues: CASSLAEKPSFFYEQYF. Looking up the rest from reference TRBV7-2 and TRBJ2-7 gives the full variable domain: GAGVSQSPSNKVTEKGKDVELRCDPISGHTALYWYRQSLGQGLEFLIYFQGNSAPDKSGLPSDRFSAERTGGSVSTLTIQRTQQEDSAVYLCASSLAEKPSFFYEQYFGPGTRLTVT.

V and J are TRBV6-5 and TRBJ1-5; 8 bases map to TRBD1. The germline gives CDR1 MNHEY, CDR2 SVGAGI. This CDR3 comprises 15 residues. V was clipped by 7 bases and J by 7 bases; unmatched bases: 12. CDR3 protein: CASTKGQGLQQPQHF. CDR3 bases: TGTGCCAGCACCAAAGGACAGGGACTGCAGCAGCCCCAGCATTTT.

This chain links TRBV28 with TRBJ2-7; a weak D match, TRBD2 (6 bases). CDR1 MDHEN and CDR2 SYDVKM come from the germline V gene. The CDR3 loop spans 14 amino acids. V shed 0 bases and J shed 2 bases, with 8 bases lying between them. Here the CDR3 DNA reads TGTGCCAGCAGTTTATGGGTAGCGGCCTACGAGCAGTACTTC. Its protein product is CASSLWVAAYEQYF.